These T cell receptor beta chains were read from a single sample in a study of vaccination and CD4 T cells after COVID-19. No antigens are known for them. MiXCR was run by TCRdb on the PCR reads, yielding one entry per CDR3 protein. This table has around 20,000 distinct CDR3 sequences, around 39% appearing once. Sample: CD4+ T cells from blood, cultured in vitro, taken before SARS-CoV-2 vaccination. The origin of the receptors is a human donor who received a COVID-19 vaccine. The CDR3 runs from the conserved cysteine through the conserved F or W. A D gene is named only where the DNA matches it firmly. Not all rows give a size; the values are once, few, many and, for expanded clones, a class.

D gene | J gene | clone size | V gene | CDR3 DNA | CDR3 protein
TRBD1 | TRBJ1-1 | - | TRBV6-5 | TGTGCCAGCAGTTACTCGATACGTCCAGGGGGGGCCTCTACCATGAACACTGAAGCTTTCTTT | CASSYSIRPGGASTMNTEAFF
- | TRBJ1-1 | few | TRBV7-8 | TGTGCCAGCAGCCCTGGAGTTGACACTGAAGCTTTCTTT | CASSPGVDTEAFF
TRBD2 | TRBJ2-5 | - | TRBV10-2 | TGCGCCAGCAGTGAAGGGAGGGGCTCTAGCCTCCAAGAGACCCAGTACTTC | CASSEGRGSSLQETQYF
TRBD1 | TRBJ2-7 | few | TRBV5-4 | TGTGCCAGCAGCTTGGCCTCCGGGACAGGGTCCGTCTACGAGCAGTACTTC | CASSLASGTGSVYEQYF
- | TRBJ2-5 | - | TRBV27 | TGTGCCAGCAGTTTACTTTTTAGAACTAGGTCCCCAGAGACCCAGTACTTC | CASSLLFRTRSPETQYF
- | TRBJ1-2 | few | TRBV12-3/TRBV12-4 | TGTGCCAGCAGTCCCACAGGATATGGCTACACCTTC | CASSPTGYGYTF
- | TRBJ1-5 | - | TRBV7-8 | TGTGCCAGCAGCTTTCGGTTTGGGGAGGGGAATCAGCCCCAGCATTTT | CASSFRFGEGNQPQHF
- | TRBJ2-3 | few | TRBV7-2 | TGTGCCAGCAGCCGGGCGGCGGGCACAGATACGCAGTATTTT | CASSRAAGTDTQYF
- | TRBJ1-1 | few | TRBV6-1 | TGTGCCAGCAGTCGGACCGGGAACACTGAAGCTTTCTTT | CASSRTGNTEAFF
- | TRBJ1-1 | - | TRBV6-1 | TGTGCCAGCAGCCCCCCCCACAGTGAAGCTTTCTTT | CASSPPHSEAFF
TRBD1 | TRBJ1-2 | - | TRBV12-3/TRBV12-4 | TGTGCCAGCAGCCAGACAGGGGTAGGCGGCTACACCTTC | CASSQTGVGGYTF
TRBD2 | TRBJ2-3 | few | TRBV24-1 | TGTGCCACCAGTGCGTCCCTGACTAGCGGGGGCACAGATACGCAGTATTTT | CATSASLTSGGTDTQYF
- | TRBJ1-1 | - | TRBV20-1 | TGCAGTGCTAGACCGGGGGGGGGTACTGAAGCTTTCTTT | CSARPGGGTEAFF
- | TRBJ1-1 | - | TRBV7-2 | TGTGCCAGCAGCTTATCCCGGGGGAACACTGAAGCTTTCTTT | CASSLSRGNTEAFF
TRBD1 | TRBJ2-3 | - | TRBV24-1 | TGTGCCACCAGTGGTCCCCCTACAGGGGCCACATCCACAGATACGCAGTATTTT | CATSGPPTGATSTDTQYF
- | TRBJ2-2 | few | TRBV7-3 | TGTGCCAGCAGCTTAATGCCCCTGAGCGGGGAGCTGTTTTTT | CASSLMPLSGELFF
TRBD1 | TRBJ1-6 | few | TRBV20-1 | TGCAGTGCAAAAACGGGACAGGGAGGTTCACCCCTCCACTTT | CSAKTGQGGSPLHF
- | TRBJ1-5 | - | TRBV28 | TGTGCCAGCAGTTTGGGGGGAATCAATCAGCCCCAGCATTTT | CASSLGGINQPQHF
- | TRBJ1-4 | once | TRBV10-2 | TGCGCCAGTTACCCGGTGGTTGCAACTAATGAAAAACTGTTTTTT | CASYPVVATNEKLFF
- | TRBJ1-5 | few | TRBV19 | TGTGCCAGTTTGGACCCTGGGGAACCAAGCAATCAGCCCCAGCATTTT | CASLDPGEPSNQPQHF
TRBD2 | TRBJ2-7 | - | TRBV15 | TGTGCCACCAGCGAAGTAACTGGACTAGCGGGGGGTAAGCAGTACTTC | CATSEVTGLAGGKQYF
TRBD2 | TRBJ2-3 | few | TRBV20-1 | TGCAGTCCGGCGGGGGGCCCAGATACGCAGTATTTT | CSPAGGPDTQYF
TRBD2 | TRBJ2-7 | - | TRBV7-9 | TGTGCCAGCAGCTCTAGCGGGGGGGCCTACGAGCAGTACTTC | CASSSSGGAYEQYF
TRBD1 | TRBJ1-6 | - | TRBV20-1 | TGCAGTGCTAGAGCCGGAGCAGGGGGCCAGGTTTTTCCCCTCCACTTT | CSARAGAGGQVFPLHF
TRBD2 | TRBJ2-5 | - | TRBV20-1 | TGCAGTGCTAGAGGGGTCAGCGGGGGGGCAGGAGAGACCCAGTACTTC | CSARGVSGGAGETQYF
- | TRBJ1-1 | - | TRBV28 | TGTGCCAGCACCAAAACGGGCGGATTGGGGACCACTGAAGCTTTCTTT | CASTKTGGLGTTEAFF
- | TRBJ2-3 | few | TRBV7-9 | TGTGCCAGCACCCTCACAGATACGCAGTATTTT | CASTLTDTQYF
- | TRBJ1-4 | - | TRBV12-3/TRBV12-4 | TGTGCCAGCAGTTTTAACTTGCATGAAAAACTGTTTTTT | CASSFNLHEKLFF
TRBD2 | TRBJ2-1 | few | TRBV7-2 | TGTGCCAGCAGCTTAAACAGGCCGGGGGGAGAGCAGTTCTTC | CASSLNRPGGEQFF
TRBD2 | TRBJ2-1 | - | TRBV3-1 | TGTGCCAGCAGCCATCGTCTAGCGGGGGGGCTTGATGAGCAGTTCTTC | CASSHRLAGGLDEQFF
- | TRBJ2-1 | - | TRBV19 | TGTGCCAGTTCGGGAAGGTTCTCGCAGTTCTTC | CASSGRFSQFF
TRBD2 | TRBJ2-3 | - | TRBV20-1 | TGCAGTGCTTTACTAGCGGGGGGGCGAGGAGATACGCAGTATTTT | CSALLAGGRGDTQYF